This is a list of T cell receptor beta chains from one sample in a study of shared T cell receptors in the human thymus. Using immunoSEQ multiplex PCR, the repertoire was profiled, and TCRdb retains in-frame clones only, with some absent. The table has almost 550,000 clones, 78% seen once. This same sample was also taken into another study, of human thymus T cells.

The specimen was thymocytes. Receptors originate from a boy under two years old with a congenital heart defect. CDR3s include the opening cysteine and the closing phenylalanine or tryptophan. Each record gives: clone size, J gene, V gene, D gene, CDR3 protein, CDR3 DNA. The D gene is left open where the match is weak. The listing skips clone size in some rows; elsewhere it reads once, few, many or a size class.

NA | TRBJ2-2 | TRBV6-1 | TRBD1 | CASSPTGGGGELFF | TGTGCCAGCAGCCCCACAGGGGGCGGCGGGGAGCTGTTTTTT
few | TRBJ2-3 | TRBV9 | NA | CASSVGADTQYF | TGTGCCAGCAGCGTAGGAGCAGATACGCAGTATTTT
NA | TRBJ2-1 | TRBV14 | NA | CASSQDPRLGYNEQFF | TGTGCCAGCAGCCAAGATCCAAGACTAGGTTACAATGAGCAGTTCTTC
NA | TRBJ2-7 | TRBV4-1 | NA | CASSQGVRGEQYF | TGCGCCAGCAGCCAAGGGGTCCGGGGAGAGCAGTACTTC
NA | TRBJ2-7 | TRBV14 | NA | CASSQARETYEQYF | TGTGCCAGCAGCCAAGCCAGGGAAACCTACGAGCAGTACTTC
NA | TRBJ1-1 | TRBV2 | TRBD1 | CASSEHPGQKNTEAFF | TGTGCCAGCAGTGAACACCCGGGACAGAAGAACACTGAAGCTTTCTTT
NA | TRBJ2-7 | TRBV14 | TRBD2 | CASSHRGPSGSYAPLF | TGTGCCAGCAGCCACCGGGGGCCTAGCGGGTCCTACGCCCCCCTGTTC
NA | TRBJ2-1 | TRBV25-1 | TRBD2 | CASGPSGRVWSSYNEQFF | TGTGCCAGCGGTCCTAGCGGGAGGGTTTGGAGCTCCTACAATGAGCAGTTCTTC
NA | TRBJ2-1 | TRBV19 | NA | CASSIWGHSGINTEQFF | TGTGCCAGTAGTATATGGGGTCATTCGGGGATAAATACTGAGCAGTTCTTC
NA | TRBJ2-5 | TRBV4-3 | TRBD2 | CASSRRTSGKRTQYF | TGCGCCAGCAGCCGACGGACTAGCGGTAAAAGGACCCAGTACTTC
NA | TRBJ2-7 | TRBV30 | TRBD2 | CARAHRASGRAVQYF | TGTGCCCGAGCCCATCGGGCTAGCGGGAGGGCGGTGCAGTACTTC
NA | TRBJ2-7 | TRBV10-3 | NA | CAISDTGLYEQYF | TGTGCCATCAGTGACACGGGACTCTACGAGCAGTACTTC
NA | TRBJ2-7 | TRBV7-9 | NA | CASRNYRVAGDEQYF | TGTGCCAGCAGAAATTACAGGGTCGCCGGGGACGAGCAGTACTTC
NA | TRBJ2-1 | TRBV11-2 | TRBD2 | CASSLDFLLAGGPGEQFF | TGTGCCAGCAGCTTAGATTTCCTTCTAGCGGGAGGGCCGGGTGAGCAGTTCTTC
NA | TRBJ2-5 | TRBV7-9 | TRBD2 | CASSLASLAGRGETQYF | TGTGCCAGCAGCTTAGCGTCTTTAGCGGGGAGAGGAGAGACCCAGTACTTC
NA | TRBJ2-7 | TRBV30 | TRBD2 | CAWGRDSREQYF | TGTGCCTGGGGGAGGGACTCCCGCGAGCAGTACTTC
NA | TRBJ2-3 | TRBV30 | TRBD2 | CAWSVEPSGSEGTDTQYF | TGTGCCTGGAGTGTAGAGCCTAGCGGGAGTGAGGGCACAGATACGCAGTATTTT
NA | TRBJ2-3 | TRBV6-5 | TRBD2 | CASSVSGRAADTQYF | TGTGCCAGCAGTGTTAGCGGGAGGGCCGCAGATACGCAGTATTTT
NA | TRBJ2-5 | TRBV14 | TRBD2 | CASSPRLAGGTAQYF | TGTGCCAGCAGCCCCCGACTAGCGGGAGGAACGGCCCAGTACTTC
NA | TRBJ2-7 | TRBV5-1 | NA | CASSLRDTSYEQYF | TGCGCCAGCAGCTTGCGGGACACTTCCTACGAGCAGTACTTC
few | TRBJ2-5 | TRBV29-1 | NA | CSVEDTATGVGEGQRETQYF | TGCAGCGTTGAAGACACCGCGACAGGGGTCGGGGAGGGCCAACGAGAGACCCAGTACTTC
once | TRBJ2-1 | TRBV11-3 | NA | CASSLDVRGYEQFF | TGTGCCAGCAGCTTAGATGTCAGGGGCTATGAGCAGTTCTTC
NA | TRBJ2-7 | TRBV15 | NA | CATSQDWGRYEQYF | TGTGCCACCAGCCAGGACTGGGGTCGCTACGAGCAGTACTTC
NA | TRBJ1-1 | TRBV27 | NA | CASSFKTTEAFF | TGTGCCAGCAGTTTTAAGACGACAGAAGCTTTCTTT
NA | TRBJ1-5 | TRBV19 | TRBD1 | CASSRGQGGRQPQHF | TGTGCCAGTAGTAGGGGACAGGGTGGTCGTCAGCCCCAGCATTTT
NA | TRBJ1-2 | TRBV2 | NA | CASSFSRQLTNYGYTF | TGTGCCAGCAGTTTCTCCAGACAGCTAACTAACTATGGCTACACCTTC
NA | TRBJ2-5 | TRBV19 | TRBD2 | CASSPTLAAYQETQYF | TGTGCCAGTAGTCCTACCCTAGCGGCCTACCAAGAGACCCAGTACTTC
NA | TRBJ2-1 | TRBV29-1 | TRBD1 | CSARTLRGTKGAHGEQFF | TGCAGCGCCCGAACATTAAGAGGCACGAAGGGGGCTCATGGTGAGCAGTTCTTC
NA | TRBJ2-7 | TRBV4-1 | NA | CASSRARTYEQYF | TGCGCCAGCAGCCGGGCGAGAACCTACGAGCAGTACTTC
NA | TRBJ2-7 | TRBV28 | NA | CASSTPHRGTYEQYF | TGTGCCAGCAGCACGCCCCACCGAGGGACCTACGAGCAGTACTTC
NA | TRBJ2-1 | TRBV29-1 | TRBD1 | CSVERGRGDRGLQGFF | TGCAGCGTTGAAAGGGGACGAGGGGACAGGGGTCTCCAGGGGTTCTTC
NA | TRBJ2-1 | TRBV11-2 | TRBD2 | CASSLEKRECRCSSGLF | TGTGCCAGCAGCTTAGAAAAGCGGGAGTGTAGATGTTCTTCGGGGCTCTTC
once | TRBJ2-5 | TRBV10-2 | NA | CASSSTSSPKQETQYF | TGCGCCAGCAGTAGTACTAGCAGCCCAAAACAAGAGACCCAGTACTTC
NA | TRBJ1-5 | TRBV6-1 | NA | CASSEVSAGIRQPQHF | TGTGCCAGCAGTGAAGTCTCCGCAGGGATTCGTCAGCCCCAGCATTTT
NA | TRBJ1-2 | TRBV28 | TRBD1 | CASSQTGTAYGYTF | TGTGCCAGCAGCCAAACCGGGACAGCCTATGGCTACACCTTC
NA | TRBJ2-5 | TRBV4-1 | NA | CASSQEGGGPGETQYF | TGCGCCAGCAGCCAAGAAGGGGGAGGGCCAGGTGAGACCCAGTACTTC
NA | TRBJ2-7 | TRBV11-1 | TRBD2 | CASSSRTSPPAQIF | TGTGCCAGCAGCTCCAGGACTAGCCCACCAGCGCAAATCTTC
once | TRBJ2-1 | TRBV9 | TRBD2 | CASSGTSGRESYNEQFF | TGTGCCAGCAGCGGGACTAGCGGGAGGGAGTCCTACAATGAGCAGTTCTTC
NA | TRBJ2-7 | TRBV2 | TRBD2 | CASLQIAGSTYEQYF | TGTGCCAGCTTACAGATAGCGGGATCGACCTACGAGCAGTACTTC
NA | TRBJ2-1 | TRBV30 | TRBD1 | CAWSVQGTLMGQFF | TGTGCCTGGAGTGTACAGGGGACCCTCATGGGGCAGTTCTTC
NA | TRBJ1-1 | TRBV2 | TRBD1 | CASRGGEQGTHISRVAFF | TGTGCCAGCAGGGGGGGCGAACAGGGGACTCACATTTCACGCGTAGCTTTCTTT
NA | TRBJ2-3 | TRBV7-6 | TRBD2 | CASSHRRWSSGRPTDTQYF | TGTGCCAGCAGCCACAGGCGGTGGTCTAGCGGGAGGCCCACAGATACGCAGTATTTT
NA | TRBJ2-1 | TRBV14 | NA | CASSQCAEGTYKEQFF | TGTGCCAGCAGCCAGTGCGCGGAGGGTACTTACAAAGAGCAGTTCTTC
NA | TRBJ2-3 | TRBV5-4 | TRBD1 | CASSPHGTGSADTQYF | TGTGCCAGCAGCCCCCACGGGACAGGTAGTGCAGATACGCAGTATTTT
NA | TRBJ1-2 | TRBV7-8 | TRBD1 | CASSRSAGGVYGYTF | TGTGCCAGCAGCCGATCCGCAGGGGGAGTCTATGGCTACACCTTC
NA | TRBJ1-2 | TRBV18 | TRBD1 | CASSPATGGSGYGYTF | TGTGCCAGCTCACCAGCGACAGGGGGCTCCGGCTATGGCTACACCTTC
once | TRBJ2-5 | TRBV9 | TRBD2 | CASRRGLAGPQETQYF | TGTGCCAGCAGGCGGGGACTAGCGGGACCCCAAGAGACCCAGTACTTC
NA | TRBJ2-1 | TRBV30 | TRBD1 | CAWTGQGYNERFF | TGTGCCTGGACGGGACAGGGTTACAATGAGCGGTTCTTC
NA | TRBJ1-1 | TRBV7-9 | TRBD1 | CASSFRTGSSEAFF | TGTGCCAGCAGCTTCCGGACAGGGTCGAGTGAAGCTTTCTTT
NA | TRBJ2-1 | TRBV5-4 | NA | CASNGADPSYNEQFF | TGTGCCAGCAACGGAGCGGACCCCTCCTACAATGAGCAGTTCTTC
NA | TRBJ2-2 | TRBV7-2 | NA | CASSPPRNTGELFF | TGTGCCAGCAGCCCCCCGCGGAACACCGGGGAGCTGTTTTTT
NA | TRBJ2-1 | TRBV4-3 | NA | CASSQDRTRGIYNEQFF | TGCGCCAGCAGCCAAGATCGAACTAGGGGGATCTACAATGAGCAGTTCTTC